Shown below are 24 T cell receptor beta chains from a single sample sequenced in a study of blood T cell repertoires in COVID-19. The method was immunoSEQ multiplex PCR; TCRdb's version includes in-frame clones alone and lacks a portion of them. The sample gives about 480,000 clones, roughly 90% of which show up once; approximately 2% is in the top ten. Source material: PBMCs or T cells enriched from blood (not recorded which). These receptors were obtained from a woman aged 40 to 49 who had recovered from COVID-19.

The chain combines TRBV5-1 with TRBJ2-7, with a tentative D call TRBD2 (6 bases). Germline V lookup: CDR1 SGHRS, CDR2 YFSETQ. The V and J ends lost 4 bases and 6 bases respectively, with 14 bases between them. The CDR3 consists of 13 residues. CDR3 bases: TGCGCCAGCAGCCCATGGGGGACTTTCGAGCAGTACTTC. Amino acids: CASSPWGTFEQYF.

V gene TRBV27 combines with J gene TRBJ1-1; no firm D call. V was clipped by 2 bases and J by 3 bases, with 13 bases between them. Germline V gene data show CDR1 as MNHEY and CDR2 as SMNVEV (reference sequence). This CDR3 region has 15 residues. The CDR3 DNA reads as TGTGCCAGCAGTTTACGTTCAGGCCCATACACTGAAGCTTTCTTT. It translates to CASSLRSGPYTEAFF.

The CDR3 coding sequence is TGTGCCAGTAGTGACCGGGACAGGGGAAATAGCAATCAGCCCCAGCATTTT. Residues: CASSDRDRGNSNQPQHF. The chain employs TRBV19 and TRBJ1-5, with 10 positions matching TRBD1. The CDR3 has 17 amino acids. Germline V gene data show CDR1 as LNHDA and CDR2 as SQIVND (reference sequence). The junction had 7 bases not matched to a gene; V was cut back by 5 bases and J by 0 bases.

This chain uses TRBV15 with TRBJ2-7; 9 bases map to TRBD1. This CDR3 is 16 amino acids long. J gave up 6 bases and V 5 bases, and 14 bases lay outside the gene matches. Germline values: CDR1 LNHNV, CDR2 YYDKDF (reference sequence). The CDR3 coding sequence is TGTGCCACCAGCGGGGGCTACGGGACAGGGTCTTCCGAGCAGTACTTC. Its translation is CATSGGYGTGSSEQYF.

This sequence joins TRBV6-1 and TRBJ1-2; 7 bases agree with TRBD1. Germline CDR1 reads MNHNS; CDR2 reads SASEGT. V shed 1 base and J 6 bases; nucleotides not matched to a gene: 8. This CDR3 has 15 residues. The DNA of the CDR3 is TGTGCCAGCAGTGAAGGTCGGAGGGGGCGAGATGGCTACACCTTC. This translates into CASSEGRRGRDGYTF.

J is TRBJ1-4 and V is TRBV25-1; 7 bases map to TRBD1. V lost 3 bases and J lost 2; bases outside the gene matches: 6. The length of the CDR3 is 16 residues. Germline V gives CDR1 MGHDK, CDR2 SYGVNS. The CDR3 reads CASSDLLTGTNEKLFF. CDR3 nucleotides: TGTGCCAGCAGTGACCTCCTGACAGGGACTAATGAAAAACTGTTTTTT. Looking up the rest from reference TRBV25-1 and TRBJ1-4 gives the full variable domain: EADIYQTPRYLVIGTGKKITLECSQTMGHDKMYWYQQDPGMELHLIHYSYGVNSTEKGDLSSESTVSRIRTEHFPLTLESARPSHTSQYLCASSDLLTGTNEKLFFGSGTQLSVL.

The chain carries TRBV5-3 and TRBJ2-3, with 8 bases identical to TRBD1. TRBV5-3 is given ORF status, its function remaining uncertain. The CDR3 length is 19 residues. J lost 0 bases, V lost 3 bases, and 15 bases had no gene match. DNA for the CDR3: TGTGCCAGAAGCTCAGACATTATTTCCCGGACAGGGAGCACAGATACGCAGTATTTT. Residues: CARSSDIISRTGSTDTQYF.

V usage is TRBV10-3 and J usage is TRBJ1-5, with D possibly TRBD1 on 5 matching bases. The ends were cut back, 3 bases at V and 4 bases at J, with 13 bases in the middle. The CDR3 spans 15 residues. Germline CDR1 reads ENHRY; CDR2 reads SYGVKD. The CDR3 loop is CAISEDSRRNQPQHF. The CDR3 bases are TGTGCCATCAGTGAAGACAGTCGGCGGAATCAGCCCCAGCATTTT.

This clone showed up just once. Other DNA sequences in this sample translate to the same CDR3. The chain joins TRBV19 to TRBJ1-1; D is unresolved. Trimming removed 4 bases at V and 1 base at J, with 7 bases between. The CDR3 runs 13 residues. Germline V gene sequence: CDR1 LNHDA, CDR2 SQIVND (reference sequence). DNA for the CDR3: TGTGCCAGTAGTAAGAGAGAGAACACTGAAGCTTTCTTT. Protein: CASSKRENTEAFF.

This chain uses TRBV2 with TRBJ1-5; the D is unclear. From germline, CDR1 is SNHLY and CDR2 FYNNEI. The CDR3 has 14 amino acids. Trimming removed 1 base at V and 0 bases at J, with 4 bases between. CDR3 sequence: CASSEGNSNQPQHF. Written as DNA, the CDR3 is TGTGCCAGCAGTGAAGGTAATAGCAATCAGCCCCAGCATTTT.

V gene TRBV18 combines with J gene TRBJ2-3; D might be TRBD1 (6 bases). Germline assignment: CDR1 KGHSH and CDR2 LQKENI. CDR3 length: 17 residues. V dropped 3 bases and J dropped 0 bases, with 16 bases sitting between them. CDR3 loop: CASSPRGQFYSTDTQYF. The DNA of the CDR3 is TGTGCCAGCTCACCCAGGGGACAATTTTATAGCACAGATACGCAGTATTTT.

The chain uses TRBV6-5 and TRBJ1-1, with D hard to call. The V gene's germline CDR1 is MNHEY and CDR2 SVGAGI. Trimming took 2 bases from V and 3 from J, leaving 13 bases between them. This CDR3 has 15 residues. The CDR3 nucleotides read TGTGCCAGCAGTTACGGTTTGGGCTGGGACACTGAAGCTTTCTTT. This codes for CASSYGLGWDTEAFF.

This chain uses TRBV2 with TRBJ2-2; D unresolved. The CDR3 has 12 amino acids. V lost 6 bases, J lost 7 bases, and 9 bases lay in between. Germline V CDR1 and CDR2: SNHLY, FYNNEI. Here the CDR3 reads CASRVSGGELFF. The CDR3 nucleotides are TGTGCCAGCAGGGTATCGGGCGGGGAGCTGTTTTTT.

As DNA, the CDR3 is TGTGCCAGCAGGACAGGGATCAACGAGCAGTACTTC. Its translation is CASRTGINEQYF. The V and J genes are TRBV6-6 and TRBJ2-7; 7 bases align to TRBD1. Germline values: CDR1 MNHNY, CDR2 SVGAGI (reference sequence). The CDR3 has 12 amino acids. V lost 6 bases, J lost 5 bases, and 4 bases stayed unmatched.

The V call is TRBV19, the J call TRBJ2-3; D remains ambiguous. Per germline, CDR1 LNHDA and CDR2 SQIVND (reference sequence). The V gene lost 5 bases and the J gene lost 0 bases, with 12 bases spanning the gap. CDR3 size: 15 residues. CDR3 DNA sequence: TGTGCCAGTAGTCTCGGGTTCCCTAGCACAGATACGCAGTATTTT. Translating gives CASSLGFPSTDTQYF. The complete variable domain, with remaining parts taken from reference TRBV19 and TRBJ2-3, reads DGGITQSPKYLFRKEGQNVTLSCEQNLNHDAMYWYRQDPGQGLRLIYYSQIVNDFQKGDIAEGYSVSREKKESFPLTVTSAQKNPTAFYLCASSLGFPSTDTQYFGPGTRLTVL.

The CDR3 nucleotides read TGTGCCACCCGCGGGGGGTCCGAGTATAGCAATCAGCCCCAGCATTTT. Amino acid sequence: CATRGGSEYSNQPQHF. The chain is built from TRBV15 and TRBJ1-5, with a weak D call TRBD1 (5 bases). The V end lost 8 bases, the J end lost 0 bases, and 17 bases lay between the germline ends. Germline CDR1 is LNHNV and CDR2 is YYDKDF (reference sequence). The CDR3 covers 16 residues.

The V call is TRBV12-3 or TRBV12-4, the J call TRBJ1-2; D perhaps matches TRBD1 (6 bases). The V end was cut by 2 bases, the J end by 8 bases, with 12 bases between. This CDR3 has 13 amino acids. CDR3 in amino acids: CASSLQQGYGYTF. CDR3 DNA: TGTGCCAGCAGTTTACAACAGGGCTACGGCTACACCTTC.

This clone showed up just a few times. V usage is TRBV2 and J usage is TRBJ1-1, with no clear D. V shed 1 base and J shed 5 bases, with 8 bases lying between them. CDR1 and CDR2 from the germline V gene are SNHLY and FYNNEI. There are 13 residues in the CDR3. CDR3 residues: CASSEGRSTEAFF. CDR3 coding DNA: TGTGCCAGCAGTGAAGGAAGGAGTACTGAAGCTTTCTTT.

V usage is TRBV25-1 and J usage is TRBJ1-2; 10 nucleotides line up with TRBD1. CDR1 is MGHDK and CDR2 is SYGVNS in the germline V gene. The CDR3 totals 15 residues. V shed 2 bases and J 3 bases; nucleotides not matched to a gene: 3. CDR3 in amino acids: CASSEEDRGYYGYTF. CDR3 nucleotide sequence: TGTGCCAGCAGTGAAGAGGACAGGGGGTACTATGGCTACACCTTC.

The V call is TRBV28, the J call TRBJ2-3; 12 bases map to TRBD2. Germline trimming cut 1 base from V and 6 bases from J; bases unmatched to any gene: 5. In germline, CDR1 is MDHEN, CDR2 SYDVKM. The CDR3 has 16 residues. This CDR3 is CASSLSGLAGLDTQYF. In DNA form, the CDR3 reads TGTGCCAGCAGTTTATCCGGACTAGCGGGACTGGATACGCAGTATTTT.

The chain combines TRBV11-2 with TRBJ1-2, with TRBD1 identical over 9 bases. Germline CDR1 SGHAT, CDR2 FQNNGV. This CDR3 region has 16 residues. J was trimmed by 4 bases and V by 1 base; bases with no gene match: 7. CDR3 protein: CASSLVPGTGIYGYTF. Written as DNA, the CDR3 is TGTGCCAGCAGCTTAGTGCCAGGGACAGGGATCTATGGCTACACCTTC.

This clone was picked up one time. V gene TRBV2 combines with J gene TRBJ2-3; TRBD2 aligns across 10 bases. CDR3 length: 13 amino acids. V gave up 11 bases and J gave up 1 base; unmatched junction bases: 3. Germline lookup yields CDR1 SNHLY and CDR2 FYNNEI. The CDR3 protein is CAGGTSGTDTQYF. The CDR3 region has the DNA TGTGCCGGAGGGACTAGCGGCACAGATACGCAGTATTTT.

This clone is a singleton in its sample. The CDR3: CASSLNLGPKPFYGYTF. CDR3 sequence (DNA): TGTGCCAGCAGTTTAAACCTGGGCCCGAAGCCATTTTATGGCTACACCTTC. The chain employs TRBV27 and TRBJ1-2; D gene unclear. Germline V CDR1 and CDR2: MNHEY, SMNVEV (reference sequence). The CDR3 sequence is 17 residues long. V was shortened by 2 bases and J by 5 bases, with 21 bases between the two germline ends.

The chain has TRBV5-4 and TRBJ2-4, with D hard to call. V lost 4 bases, J lost 1 base, and 21 bases lay in between. The CDR3 consists of 18 residues. CDR1 and CDR2 (germline): SGHNT, YYREEE (reference sequence). CDR3 sequence: CASSPSLRFEVAKNIQYF. For the CDR3, the DNA is TGTGCCAGCAGCCCGTCTCTGAGATTTGAGGTGGCCAAAAACATTCAGTACTTC.